This T cell receptor beta chain was sequenced for a study of T and B cells in COVID-19 patients. BIOMED2 TRB-A/B primer pools were used in multiplex TRB PCR. Each CDR3 protein is one row after TCRdb ran MiXCR on the multiplex PCR reads. The sample has more than 20,000 distinct CDR3 sequences, around a third seen once. Blood genomic DNA input for TRB amplification was roughly 220-500 ng. The germline gives CDR1 MNHEY, CDR2 SVGAGI. V lost 6 bases, J lost 6 bases, and 15 bases stayed unmatched. The CDR3 is 17 amino acids. The sequence was collected from a human donor who had recovered from COVID-19. The sample consisted of blood. The gene calls are TRBV6-5 and TRBJ2-2; 8 positions match TRBD2. CDR3 protein: CASSTRGGALGAGELFF. DNA of the CDR3: TGTGCCAGCAGCACCCGGGGGGGCGCTCTTGGGGCCGGGGAGCTGTTTTTT.